This entry describes one T cell receptor beta chain. This specimen comes from a study of OX40 agonist ivuxolimab in advanced cancers. At the level of the study: Dose-escalation cases comprised hepatocellular carcinoma, melanoma, renal cell or head and neck cancer.

Using immunoSEQ multiplex PCR, the repertoire was profiled, and TCRdb retains in-frame clones only, with some absent. The sample consists of about 45,000 clones, about 89% of them appearing once. The material sequenced was CD4+ or CD8+ T cells sorted from blood, taken in a trial of the OX40 agonist ivuxolimab. The source is an adult with an advanced solid tumor such as melanoma, head and neck, liver or kidney cancer.

As DNA, the CDR3 is TGCGCCAGCAGCCCCCAGCGGGAGGTGGACAATGAGCAGTTCTTC. Protein sequence: CASSPQREVDNEQFF. V usage is TRBV10-1 and J usage is TRBJ2-1, with 9 bases matching TRBD2. Unmatched junction bases numbered 8, after V lost 6 bases and J lost 5 bases. The germline V gene has CDR1 WNHNN and CDR2 SYGVQD (reference sequence). CDR3 length: 15 residues.